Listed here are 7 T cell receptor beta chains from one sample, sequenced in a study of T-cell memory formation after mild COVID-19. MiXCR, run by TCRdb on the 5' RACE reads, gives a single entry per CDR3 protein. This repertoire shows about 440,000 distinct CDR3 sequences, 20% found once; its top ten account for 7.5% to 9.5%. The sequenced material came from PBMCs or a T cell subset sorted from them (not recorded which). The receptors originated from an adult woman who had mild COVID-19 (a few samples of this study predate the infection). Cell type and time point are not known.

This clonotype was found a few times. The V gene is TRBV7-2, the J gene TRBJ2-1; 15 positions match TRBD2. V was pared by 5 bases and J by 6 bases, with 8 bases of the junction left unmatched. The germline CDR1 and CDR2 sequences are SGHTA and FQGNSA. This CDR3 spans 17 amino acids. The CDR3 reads CASSPGLAGGRGNEQFF. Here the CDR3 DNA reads TGTGCCAGCAGCCCCGGACTAGCGGGAGGGAGGGGCAATGAGCAGTTCTTC.

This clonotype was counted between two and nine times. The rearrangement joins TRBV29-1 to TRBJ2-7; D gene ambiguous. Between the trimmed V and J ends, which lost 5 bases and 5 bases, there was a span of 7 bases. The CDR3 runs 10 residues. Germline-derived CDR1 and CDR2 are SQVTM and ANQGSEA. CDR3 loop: CSVYLNEQYF. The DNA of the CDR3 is TGCAGCGTTTACCTAAACGAGCAGTACTTC.

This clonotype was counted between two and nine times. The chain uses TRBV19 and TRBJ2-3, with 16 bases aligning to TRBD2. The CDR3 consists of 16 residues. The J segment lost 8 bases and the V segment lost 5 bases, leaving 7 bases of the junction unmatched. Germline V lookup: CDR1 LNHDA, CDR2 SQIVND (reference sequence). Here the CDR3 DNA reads TGTGCCAGTAGTCCGGGACTAGCGGGAGGGCGGTCTACGCAGTATTTT. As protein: CASSPGLAGGRSTQYF.

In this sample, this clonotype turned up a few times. This CDR3 reads CASSLDWVLYGYTF. In nucleotides, the CDR3 is TGTGCCAGCAGCTTGGATTGGGTCCTCTATGGCTACACCTTC. The rearrangement uses TRBV5-5 and TRBJ1-2; D remains unclear. Trimming cost V 0 bases and J 4 bases, with 10 bases left between them. CDR1 SGHKS and CDR2 YYEKEE come from the germline V gene (reference sequence). The CDR3 totals 14 residues.

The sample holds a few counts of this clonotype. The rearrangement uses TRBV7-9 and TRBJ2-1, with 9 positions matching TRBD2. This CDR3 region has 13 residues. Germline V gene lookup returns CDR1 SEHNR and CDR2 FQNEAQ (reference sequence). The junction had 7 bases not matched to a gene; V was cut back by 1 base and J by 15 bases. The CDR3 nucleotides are TGTGCCAGCAGCTTAGAGGTAGCGGGAGTAACGTTCTTC. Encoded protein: CASSLEVAGVTFF.

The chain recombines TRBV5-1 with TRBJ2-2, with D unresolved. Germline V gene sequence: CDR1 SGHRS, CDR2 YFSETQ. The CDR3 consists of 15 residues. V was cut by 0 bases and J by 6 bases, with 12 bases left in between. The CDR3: CASSLDSPSAGELFF. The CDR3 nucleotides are TGCGCCAGCAGCTTGGACAGCCCTTCGGCCGGGGAGCTGTTTTTT. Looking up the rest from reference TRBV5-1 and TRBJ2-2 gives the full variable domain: KAGVTQTPRYLIKTRGQQVTLSCSPISGHRSVSWYQQTPGQGLQFLFEYFSETQRNKGNFPGRFSGRQFSNSRSEMNVSTLELGDSALYLCASSLDSPSAGELFFGEGSRLTVL.

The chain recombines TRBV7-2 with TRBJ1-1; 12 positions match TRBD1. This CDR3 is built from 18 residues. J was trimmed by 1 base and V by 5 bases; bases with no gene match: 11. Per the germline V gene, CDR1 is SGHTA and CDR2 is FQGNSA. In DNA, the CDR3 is TGTGCCAGCAGCCTTAGGGGACAGGGGGCCCTAGGGAACACTGAAGCTTTCTTT. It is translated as CASSLRGQGALGNTEAFF. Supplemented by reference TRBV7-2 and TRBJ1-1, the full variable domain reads GAGVSQSPSNKVTEKGKDVELRCDPISGHTALYWYRQSLGQGLEFLIYFQGNSAPDKSGLPSDRFSAERTGGSVSTLTIQRTQQEDSAVYLCASSLRGQGALGNTEAFFGQGTRLTVV.